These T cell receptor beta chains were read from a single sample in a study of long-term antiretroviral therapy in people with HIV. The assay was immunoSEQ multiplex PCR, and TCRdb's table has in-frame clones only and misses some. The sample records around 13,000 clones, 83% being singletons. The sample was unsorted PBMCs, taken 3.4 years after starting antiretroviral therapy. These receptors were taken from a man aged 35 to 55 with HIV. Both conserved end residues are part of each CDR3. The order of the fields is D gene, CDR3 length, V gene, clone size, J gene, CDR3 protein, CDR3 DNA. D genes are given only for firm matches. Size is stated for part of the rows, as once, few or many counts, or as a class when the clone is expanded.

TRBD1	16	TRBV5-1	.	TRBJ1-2	CASSLAPGGLTYGYTF	TGCGCCAGCAGCTTAGCCCCAGGGGGCCTAACCTATGGCTACACCTTC
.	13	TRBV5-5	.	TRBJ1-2	CASSLVGFGGYTF	TGTGCCAGCAGCTTGGTGGGGTTCGGTGGCTACACCTTC
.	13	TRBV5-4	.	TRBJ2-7	CASSLGGEEVQYF	TGTGCCAGCAGCTTGGGTGGCGAGGAGGTGCAGTACTTC
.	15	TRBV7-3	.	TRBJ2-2	CASSLRIGGSGELFF	TGTGCCAGCAGCTTAAGAATAGGGGGGTCCGGGGAGCTGTTTTTT
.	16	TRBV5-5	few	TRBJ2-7	CASSLLLGGASYEQYF	TGTGCCAGCAGCTTGCTACTTGGGGGGGCCTCCTACGAGCAGTACTTC
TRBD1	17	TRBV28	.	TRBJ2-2	CASSSLRQGASTGELFF	TGTGCCAGCAGTTCCCTAAGACAGGGGGCGAGCACCGGGGAGCTGTTTTTT
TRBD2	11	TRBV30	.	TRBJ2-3	CASSGGDTQYF	TGTGCCTCTAGCGGGGGCGATACGCAGTATTTT
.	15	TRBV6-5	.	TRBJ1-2	CASRDQGKPNYGYTF	TGTGCCAGCCGAGATCAGGGGAAACCTAACTATGGCTACACCTTC
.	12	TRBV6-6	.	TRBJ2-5	CASREDRFTQYF	TGTGCCAGCAGGGAAGACAGGTTCACCCAGTACTTC
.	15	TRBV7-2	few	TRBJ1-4	CASSSHLGINEKLFF	TGTGCCAGCAGCTCCCATCTGGGGATTAATGAAAAACTGTTTTTT
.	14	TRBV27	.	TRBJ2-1	CASSSLSTFNEQFF	TGTGCCAGCAGTTCCCTCAGTACTTTCAATGAGCAGTTCTTC
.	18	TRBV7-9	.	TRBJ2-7	CASSVAFNREGVPYEQYF	TGTGCCAGCAGCGTAGCCTTTAACAGAGAAGGGGTTCCCTACGAGCAGTACTTC
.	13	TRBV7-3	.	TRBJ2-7	CASSVGGWNEQYF	TGTGCCAGCAGCGTAGGAGGGTGGAACGAGCAGTACTTC
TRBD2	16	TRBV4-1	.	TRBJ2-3	CASSPRLAATTDTQYF	TGCGCCAGCAGCCCCAGACTAGCGGCCACCACAGATACGCAGTATTTT
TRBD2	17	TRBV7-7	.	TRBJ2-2	CASSLRLAGGQSGELFF	TGTGCTAGCAGCTTAAGGCTAGCGGGAGGGCAGAGCGGGGAGCTGTTTTTT
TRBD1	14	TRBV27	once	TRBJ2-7	CASSSGTGGFEQYF	TGTGCCAGCAGTTCCGGGACAGGGGGCTTCGAGCAGTACTTC
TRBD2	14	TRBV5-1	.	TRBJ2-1	CASSPLAGFNEQFF	TGCGCCAGCAGCCCCCTAGCGGGTTTCAATGAGCAGTTCTTC
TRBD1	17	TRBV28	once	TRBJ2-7	CASSFTGEVILGGEQYF	TGTGCCAGCAGTTTTACAGGGGAAGTTATTTTGGGTGGCGAGCAGTACTTC
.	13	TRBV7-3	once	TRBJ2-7	CASSLDSHYEQYF	TGTGCCAGCAGCTTAGACAGCCACTACGAGCAGTACTTC
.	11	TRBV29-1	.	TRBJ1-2	CSADRLNGYTF	TGCAGCGCCGACAGGTTAAATGGCTACACCTTC
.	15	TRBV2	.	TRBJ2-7	CASSVRDKGTYEQYF	TGTGCCAGCAGTGTCCGGGACAAAGGGACCTACGAGCAGTACTTC
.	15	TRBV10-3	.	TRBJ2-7	CAISETEDSGLEQYF	TGTGCCATCAGTGAGACAGAGGACAGCGGCCTAGAGCAGTACTTC